This T cell receptor (beta chain) was retrieved from a study of T cells in women clearing cervical HPV infection. Whole-study context: For cases, blood was sampled a median about 140 days after lesion detection, interquartile range roughly 80 to 220 days. With HLA typing for only a few women, HLA confounding remains possible.

Libraries were prepared by immunoSEQ multiplex PCR; TCRdb keeps only in-frame clonotypes and omits some of them. The repertoire table contains 30,000 to 40,000 clones. The source of this sequence is a woman between 18 and 75 years old with a cervical HPV16 infection that either progressed to CIN3+ or cleared (not recorded which). Sequencing was done on a sample of blood buffy coat.

The CDR3 reads CASSQETTTSGRADTQYF. The sequenced CDR3 bases are TGTGCCAGCAGCCAAGAAACCACGACTAGCGGGAGGGCAGATACG. The V call is TRBV4-2, the J call TRBJ2-3; 14 bases align to TRBD2. The read terminates 3 residues ahead of where the CDR3 ends, so the germline J gene completes it. The CDR3 has 18 amino acids. The germline V gene encodes CDR1 LGHNA and CDR2 YNFKEQ. The junction had 6 bases not matched to a gene; V was cut back by 0 bases and J by 4 bases.